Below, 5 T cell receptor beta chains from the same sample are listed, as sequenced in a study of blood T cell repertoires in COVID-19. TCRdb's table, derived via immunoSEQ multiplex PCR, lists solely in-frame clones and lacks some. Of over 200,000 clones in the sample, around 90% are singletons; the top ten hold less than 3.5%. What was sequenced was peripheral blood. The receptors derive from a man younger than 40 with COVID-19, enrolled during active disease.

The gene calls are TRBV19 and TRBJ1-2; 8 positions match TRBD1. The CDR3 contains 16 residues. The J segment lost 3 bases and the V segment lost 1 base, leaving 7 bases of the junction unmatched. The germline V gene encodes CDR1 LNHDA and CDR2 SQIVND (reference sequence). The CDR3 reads CASSIGPGQAYYGYTF. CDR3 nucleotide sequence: TGTGCCAGTAGTATAGGCCCGGGACAGGCCTACTATGGCTACACCTTC.

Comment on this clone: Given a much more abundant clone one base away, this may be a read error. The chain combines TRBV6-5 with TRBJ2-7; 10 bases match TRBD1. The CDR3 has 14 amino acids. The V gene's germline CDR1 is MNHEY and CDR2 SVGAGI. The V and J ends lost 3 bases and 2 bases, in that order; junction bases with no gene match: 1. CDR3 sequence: CASSYGTGAYEQYF. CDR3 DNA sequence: TGTGCCAGCAGTTATGGGACAGGGGCCTACGAGCAGTACTTC.

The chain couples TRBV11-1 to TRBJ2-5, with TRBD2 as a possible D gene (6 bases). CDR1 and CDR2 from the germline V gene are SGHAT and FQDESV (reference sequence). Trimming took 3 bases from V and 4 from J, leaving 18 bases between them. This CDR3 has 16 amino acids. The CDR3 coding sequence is TGTGCCAGCAGCTTCTCCCCCAAGGGGACTCGAGAGACCCAGTACTTC. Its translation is CASSFSPKGTRETQYF.

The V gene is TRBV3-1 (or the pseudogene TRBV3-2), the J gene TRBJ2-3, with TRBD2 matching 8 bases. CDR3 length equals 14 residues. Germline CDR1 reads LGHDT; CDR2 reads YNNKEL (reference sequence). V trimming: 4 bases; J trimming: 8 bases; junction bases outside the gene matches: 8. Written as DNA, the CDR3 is TGTGCCAGCAGCCCGGTCGCGGGAGGTGGTACGCAGTATTTT. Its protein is CASSPVAGGGTQYF.

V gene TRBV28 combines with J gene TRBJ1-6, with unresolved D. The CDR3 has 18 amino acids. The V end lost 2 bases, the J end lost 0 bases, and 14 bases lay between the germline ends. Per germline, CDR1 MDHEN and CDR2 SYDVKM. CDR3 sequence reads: CASSLIQVLSSYNSPLHF. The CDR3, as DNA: TGTGCCAGCAGTTTAATCCAGGTCCTAAGCTCCTATAATTCACCCCTCCACTTT.